This entry concerns a single T cell receptor beta chain. Its antigen is currently unknown. Peripheral blood was collected from the related graft donor on the marrow donation day. Germline CDR1 is PRHDT and CDR2 is FYEKMQ (reference sequence). V lost 5 bases and J 7 bases, leaving 11 bases between the germline ends. CDR3 size: 12 residues. Clones were sequenced by immunoSEQ multiplex PCR, and TCRdb holds only the in-frame ones, with some missing. The sample includes around 47,000 clones, approximately 94% of them seen just once. These data originate in a study of T cells after posttransplantation cyclophosphamide. Study-level results: TRB overlap between skin or GI tissue T cells and blood was limited. TRB clonality was highly associated with recipient CMV seropositivity and reactivation. Later blood repertoires were often dominated by clones from the donor CD8+ memory compartment.

Sequencing was performed on PBMCs. The sequence was obtained from a young woman in good health and a related stem cell transplant donor. The chain has TRBV13 and TRBJ1-1; maybe TRBD1 (5 bases). CDR3 DNA: TGTGCCAGCAGCCGAGTCGACAGTGAAGCTTTCTTT. Residues: CASSRVDSEAFF. Combining the CDR3 with reference TRBV13 and TRBJ1-1 gives the whole variable domain AAGVIQSPRHLIKEKRETATLKCYPIPRHDTVYWYQQGPGQDPQFLISFYEKMQSDKGSIPDRFSAQQFSDYHSELNMSSLELGDSALYFCASSRVDSEAFFGQGTRLTVV.